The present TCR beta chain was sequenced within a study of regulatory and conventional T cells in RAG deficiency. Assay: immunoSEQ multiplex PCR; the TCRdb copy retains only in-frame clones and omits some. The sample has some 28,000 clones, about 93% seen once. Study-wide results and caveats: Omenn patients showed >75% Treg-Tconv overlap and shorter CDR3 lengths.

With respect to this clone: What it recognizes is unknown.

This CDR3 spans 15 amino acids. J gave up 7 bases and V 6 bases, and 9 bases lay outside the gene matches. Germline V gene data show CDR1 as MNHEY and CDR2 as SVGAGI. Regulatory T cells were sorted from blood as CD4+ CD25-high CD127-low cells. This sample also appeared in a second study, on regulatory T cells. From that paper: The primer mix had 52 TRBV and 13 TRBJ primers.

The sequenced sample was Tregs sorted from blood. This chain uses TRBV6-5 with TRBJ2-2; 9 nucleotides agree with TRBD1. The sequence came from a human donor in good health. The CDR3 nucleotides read TGTGCCAGCAGGCCCGGGACAGGGAGAAGCGGGGAGCTGTTTTTT. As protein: CASRPGTGRSGELFF.